The 2 T cell receptor beta chains listed next were all sequenced from one sample in a study of cytomegalovirus exposure and HLA in healthy donors. Vbeta (60) and Jbeta (13) primers were used in the PCR. Here immunoSEQ multiplex PCR was the method, and the copy in TCRdb shows in-frame clones only, minus some. The data contain roughly 110,000 clones, about four fifths of them singletons. Input material: PBMCs. All receptors derive from a man under 40 in good health and CMV-seropositive.

The gene calls are TRBV7-9 and TRBJ2-1; 8 bases map to TRBD1. The V gene end was trimmed by 5 bases and the J gene end by 4 bases; junction bases not matched to a gene: 4. Germline-derived CDR1 and CDR2 are SEHNR and FQNEAQ (reference sequence). This CDR3 has 14 amino acids. Here the CDR3 DNA reads TGTGCCAGCAGCCAGGGGGCACTATACAATGAGCAGTTCTTC. Amino acid sequence: CASSQGALYNEQFF.

The chain links TRBV5-1 to TRBJ2-1; TRBD2 aligns across 15 bases. The J segment lost 7 bases and the V segment lost 0 bases, leaving 5 bases of the junction unmatched. Germline V gene data show CDR1 as SGHRS and CDR2 as YFSETQ. This CDR3 is 17 amino acids long. This CDR3 is CASSLGRTSGGDNEQFF. The DNA for the CDR3 is TGCGCCAGCAGCTTGGGGCGGACTAGCGGGGGGGATAATGAGCAGTTCTTC.